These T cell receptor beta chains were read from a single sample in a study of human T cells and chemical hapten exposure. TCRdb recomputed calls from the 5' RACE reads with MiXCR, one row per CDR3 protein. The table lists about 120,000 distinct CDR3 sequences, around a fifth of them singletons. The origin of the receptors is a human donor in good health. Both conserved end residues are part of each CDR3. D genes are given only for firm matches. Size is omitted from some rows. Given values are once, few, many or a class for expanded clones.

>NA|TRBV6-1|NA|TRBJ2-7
CASSEGQGPSYEQYF
TGTGCCAGCAGTGAAGGGCAGGGACCATCCTACGAGCAGTACTTC
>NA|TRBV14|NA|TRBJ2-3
CASSLTPGAPGTDTQYF
TGTGCCAGCAGCTTAACCCCCGGGGCGCCGGGCACAGATACGCAGTATTTT
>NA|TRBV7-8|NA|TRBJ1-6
CASRPSSGYGNSPLHF
TGTGCCAGCAGGCCCTCATCAGGCTACGGGAATTCACCCCTCCACTTT
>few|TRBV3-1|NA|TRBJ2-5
CASSQGPLYQETQYF
TGTGCCAGCAGCCAGGGTCCACTGTACCAAGAGACCCAGTACTTC
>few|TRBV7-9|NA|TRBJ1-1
CASSLGSAAFF
TGTGCCAGCAGCTTAGGGTCCGCGGCTTTCTTT
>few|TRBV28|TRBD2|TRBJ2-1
CASSRGSRSYNEQFF
TGTGCCAGCAGTCGCGGGAGTCGTTCCTACAATGAGCAGTTCTTC
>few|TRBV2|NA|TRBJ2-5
CARATGSETQYF
TGTGCCAGGGCTACAGGGTCCGAGACCCAGTACTTC
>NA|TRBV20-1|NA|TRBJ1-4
CSANPTPGDEKLFF
TGCAGTGCTAATCCGACCCCAGGGGATGAAAAACTGTTTTTT
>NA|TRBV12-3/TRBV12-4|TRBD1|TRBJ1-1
CASSPGTGVRNTEAFF
TGTGCCAGCAGCCCCGGGACAGGGGTTAGGAACACTGAAGCTTTCTTT
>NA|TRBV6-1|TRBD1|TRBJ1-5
CASRVDRGNSNQPQHF
TGTGCCAGCAGGGTCGACAGGGGGAATAGCAATCAGCCCCAGCATTTT
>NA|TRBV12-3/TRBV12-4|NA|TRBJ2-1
CASSPLGDEQFF
TGTGCCAGCAGCCCCCTTGGGGATGAGCAGTTCTTC
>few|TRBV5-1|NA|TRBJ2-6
CASSVGLGPGANVLTF
TGCGCCAGCAGCGTGGGGTTAGGACCTGGGGCCAACGTCCTGACTTTC
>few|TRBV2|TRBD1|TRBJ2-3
CASSGGQGDTDTQYF
TGTGCCAGCAGTGGAGGACAGGGTGACACAGATACGCAGTATTTT
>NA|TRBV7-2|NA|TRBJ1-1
CASSLEGVGTEAFF
TGTGCCAGCAGCTTAGAGGGGGTGGGTACTGAAGCTTTCTTT
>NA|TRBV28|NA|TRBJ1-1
CASSLVGRTEAFF
TGTGCCAGCAGTTTAGTGGGGAGGACTGAAGCTTTCTTT
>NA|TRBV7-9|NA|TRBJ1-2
CASSSNRADGYTF
TGTGCCAGCAGTTCGAACAGGGCGGATGGCTACACCTTC
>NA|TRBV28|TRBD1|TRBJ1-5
CASSPEAGGMYQPQHF
TGTGCCAGCAGCCCGGAGGCAGGGGGCATGTATCAGCCCCAGCATTTT
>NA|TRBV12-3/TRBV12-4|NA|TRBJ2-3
CASSGWTVTDTQYF
TGTGCCAGCAGCGGATGGACTGTCACAGATACGCAGTATTTT
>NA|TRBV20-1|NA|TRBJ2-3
CSARDGGTPTDTQYF
TGCAGTGCTAGAGATGGCGGGACTCCCACAGATACGCAGTATTTT
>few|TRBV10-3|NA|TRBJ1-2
CATRSSQGSHGYTF
TGTGCCACCCGCTCCTCACAGGGCTCTCATGGCTACACCTTC
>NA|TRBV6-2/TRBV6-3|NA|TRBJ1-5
CASSYFGTTSYSNQPQHF
TGTGCCAGCAGTTATTTTGGGACTACATCCTATAGCAATCAGCCCCAGCATTTT
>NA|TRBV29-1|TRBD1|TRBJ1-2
CSVHGTAYGYTF
TGCAGCGTCCACGGGACAGCATATGGCTACACCTTC
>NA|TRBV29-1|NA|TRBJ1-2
CSVTGVYGYTF
TGCAGCGTCACAGGAGTCTATGGCTACACCTTC
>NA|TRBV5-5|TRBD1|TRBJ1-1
CASSGGTGGPLGAFF
TGTGCCAGCAGCGGCGGGACAGGGGGCCCCCTTGGAGCTTTCTTT
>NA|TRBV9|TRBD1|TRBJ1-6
CASSVGTGGPIPLHF
TGTGCCAGCAGCGTTGGGACAGGGGGCCCAATTCCCCTCCACTTT
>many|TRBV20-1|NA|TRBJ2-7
CSARDLQENEQYF
TGCAGTGCTAGAGATCTACAGGAAAACGAGCAGTACTTC
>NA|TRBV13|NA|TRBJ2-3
CASSLGGSGFADTQYF
TGTGCCAGCAGCTTAGGCGGGAGCGGCTTTGCAGATACGCAGTATTTT
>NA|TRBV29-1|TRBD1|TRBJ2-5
CSVDEDRTGWEKTQYF
TGCAGCGTCGATGAGGACCGGACAGGGTGGGAAAAGACCCAGTACTTC
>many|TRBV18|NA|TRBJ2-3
CASSPLGTDTQYF
TGTGCCAGCTCACCGTTAGGGACAGATACGCAGTATTTT
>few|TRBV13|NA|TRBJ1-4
CASSFGRVNEKLFF
TGTGCCAGCAGCTTTGGACGGGTTAATGAAAAACTGTTTTTT
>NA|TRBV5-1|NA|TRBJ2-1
CASSAGNEQFF
TGCGCCAGCAGCGCGGGGAATGAGCAGTTCTTC
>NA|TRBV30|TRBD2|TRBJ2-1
CAWSTGLAGEQFF
TGTGCCTGGAGCACGGGACTAGCGGGGGAGCAGTTCTTC
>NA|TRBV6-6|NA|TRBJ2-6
CASRPPEGSGANVLTF
TGTGCCAGCAGGCCCCCCGAAGGGTCTGGGGCCAACGTCCTGACTTTC
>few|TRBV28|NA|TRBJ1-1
CASSWRGALTEAFF
TGTGCCAGCAGTTGGAGGGGCGCACTCACTGAAGCTTTCTTT
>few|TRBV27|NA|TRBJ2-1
CASSLGGSPYNEQFF
TGTGCCAGCAGTTTAGGGGGGAGCCCTTACAATGAGCAGTTCTTC
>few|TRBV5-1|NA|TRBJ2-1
CASSLAQGRRDEQFF
TGCGCCAGCAGCTTGGCCCAGGGGCGTCGCGATGAGCAGTTCTTC
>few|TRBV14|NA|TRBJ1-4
CASSQITGVYEKLFF
TGTGCCAGCAGCCAGATCACAGGCGTCTATGAAAAACTGTTTTTT
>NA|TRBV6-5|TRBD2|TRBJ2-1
CASSSISGLAREQFF
TGTGCCAGCAGTTCAATATCTGGACTAGCTCGTGAGCAGTTCTTC
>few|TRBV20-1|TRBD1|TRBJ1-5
CSARDGQTGWDQPQHF
TGCAGTGCTAGAGACGGTCAGACAGGGTGGGATCAGCCCCAGCATTTT
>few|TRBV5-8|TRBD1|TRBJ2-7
CASSRDRAVSYEQYF
TGTGCCAGCAGCAGAGACAGGGCTGTTTCCTACGAGCAGTACTTC
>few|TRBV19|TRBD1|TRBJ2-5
CASSQSGTADQETQYF
TGTGCCAGTAGTCAATCCGGGACAGCGGATCAAGAGACCCAGTACTTC
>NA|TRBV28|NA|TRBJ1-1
CASSFSPRRTEAFF
TGTGCCAGCAGTTTCAGCCCGCGACGGACTGAAGCTTTCTTT
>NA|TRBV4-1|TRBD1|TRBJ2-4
CASSHNDRGRLDIQYF
TGCGCCAGCAGCCACAACGACAGGGGGCGCTTGGACATTCAGTACTTC
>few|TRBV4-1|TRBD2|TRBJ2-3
CASSQGTSGRGDTQYF
TGCGCCAGCAGCCAGGGAACTAGCGGGAGAGGGGATACGCAGTATTTT
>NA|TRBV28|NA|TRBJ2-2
CASRLGRTGELFF
TGTGCCAGCAGACTAGGGCGGACCGGGGAGCTGTTTTTT
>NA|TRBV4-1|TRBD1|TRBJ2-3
CASSQDSLRGQWDTQYF
TGCGCCAGCAGCCAAGATTCCCTCAGGGGGCAGTGGGATACGCAGTATTTT
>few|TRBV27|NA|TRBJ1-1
CASSTILTGLGAFF
TGTGCCAGCAGTACAATACTAACAGGGCTAGGAGCTTTCTTT
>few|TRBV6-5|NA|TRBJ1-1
CASSYLAGPGVNTEAFF
TGTGCCAGCAGTTACCTTGCTGGTCCAGGGGTGAACACTGAAGCTTTCTTT